These 8 T cell receptor beta chains share one sample of origin, sequenced in a study of metastatic and nonmetastatic thyroid tumors. No patient had received any treatment before thyroid surgery. TCRdb re-called clones via MiXCR from the PCR reads. The sample records about 40,000 clones, 11% being singletons. Sample: blood. The receptors derive from a female donor with papillary thyroid cancer or a benign thyroid nodule (not recorded which). Some clones in this sample may be carry-over from other donors' samples.

This clone was observed at least ten times. The CDR3 here is CASRQLAGVVPGANVLTF. For the CDR3, the DNA is TGTGCCAGCAGGCAACTAGCGGGAGTGGTCCCTGGGGCCAACGTCCTGACTTTC. V usage is TRBV6-5 and J usage is TRBJ2-6, with TRBD2 matching over 11 bases. The germline V gene has CDR1 MNHEY and CDR2 SVGAGI. V was pared by 6 bases and J by 2 bases, with 9 bases of the junction left unmatched. The CDR3 runs to 18 residues.

The genes are TRBV11-2 and TRBJ2-6; TRBD1 might be the D (5 bases). Trimming shortened V by 0 bases and J by 0 bases, and 21 bases separated the two germline ends. CDR3 length: 21 residues. Germline values: CDR1 SGHAT, CDR2 FQNNGV. CDR3 DNA: TGTGCCAGCAGCTTAGAGGGTTTCTGGGGCAGGGTACTCTCTGGGGCCAACGTCCTGACTTTC. This translates into CASSLEGFWGRVLSGANVLTF.

This clone occurred many times. The J gene is TRBJ1-2, the V gene TRBV11-1; 9 bases are shared with TRBD1. Germline trimming cut 2 bases from V and 5 bases from J; bases unmatched to any gene: 9. The CDR3 length is 16 residues. Germline V gene data show CDR1 as SGHAT and CDR2 as FQDESV (reference sequence). CDR3 coding DNA: TGTGCCAGCAGCTTACCACCTCGGGACAGGGTGTATGGCTACACCTTC. Translated, it gives CASSLPPRDRVYGYTF. Full variable domain (remainder filled in from reference TRBV11-1 and TRBJ1-2): EAEVAQSPRYKITEKSQAVAFWCDPISGHATLYWYRQILGQGPELLVQFQDESVVDDSQLPKDRFSAERLKGVDSTLKIQPAELGDSAMYLCASSLPPRDRVYGYTFGSGTRLTVV.

This clone was counted at least ten times. This chain links TRBV12-3 or TRBV12-4 with TRBJ2-1, with a weak D call TRBD2 (5 bases). The CDR3 is 12 residues long. V lost 5 bases and J lost 13, with 15 bases in between. The CDR3 spells CASSARLTRQFF. The CDR3 nucleotides are TGTGCCAGCAGTGCCCGACTAACACGTCAGTTCTTC.

This clone has at least ten counts. The V gene is TRBV10-2, the J gene TRBJ2-7; 7 positions agree with TRBD1. Trimming at V came to 7 bases and at J to 5 bases, leaving 14 bases not matched to a gene. The germline V gene has CDR1 WSHSY and CDR2 SAAADI. The CDR3 has 15 amino acids. The chain's CDR3 is CASKDRPTGTDEQYF. DNA for the CDR3: TGCGCCAGCAAAGATCGACCGACAGGGACCGACGAGCAGTACTTC.

The CDR3 region is CASSHRYGLNEKLFF. The CDR3 DNA is TGTGCCAGCAGTCACCGGTACGGACTGAATGAAAAACTGTTTTTT. V is TRBV12-3 or TRBV12-4 and J is TRBJ1-4, with D unclear. V dropped 5 bases and J dropped 5 bases, with 15 bases sitting between them. This CDR3 region has 15 residues.

A few counts support this clone. An end of the junction differs from the germline gene, which may be a read error. Other DNA sequences in the sample encode the same CDR3. The DNA for the CDR3 is TGTGCCAGTAGCCAAGCATCTTCAGGGCTCCGTGGAGAGCAGTACTTC. Translating gives CASSQASSGLRGEQYF. The V and J genes are TRBV3-1 and TRBJ2-7; maybe TRBD1 (5 bases). The germline CDR1 and CDR2 sequences are LGHDT and YNNKEL (reference sequence). The CDR3 length is 16 residues.

This clone was seen repeatedly, ten times or more. This chain uses TRBV12-3 or TRBV12-4 with TRBJ2-1; D gene unclear. The CDR3 is 12 amino acids. V lost 1 base and J 10 bases, leaving 8 bases between the germline ends. In DNA form, the CDR3 reads TGTGCCAGCAGTTTAGGACTCGGGGAGCAGTTCTTC. Residues: CASSLGLGEQFF.